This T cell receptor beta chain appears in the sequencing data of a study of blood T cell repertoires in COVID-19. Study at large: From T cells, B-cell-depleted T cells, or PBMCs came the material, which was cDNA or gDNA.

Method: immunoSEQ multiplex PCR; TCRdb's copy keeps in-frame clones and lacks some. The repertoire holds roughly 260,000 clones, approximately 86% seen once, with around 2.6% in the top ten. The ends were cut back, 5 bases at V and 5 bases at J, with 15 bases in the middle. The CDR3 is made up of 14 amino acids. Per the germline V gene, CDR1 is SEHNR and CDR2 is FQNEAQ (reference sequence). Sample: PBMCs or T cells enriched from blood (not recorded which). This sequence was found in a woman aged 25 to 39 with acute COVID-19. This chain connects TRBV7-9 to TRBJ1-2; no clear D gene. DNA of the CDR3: TGTGCCAGCAGCAACAACTACAACGATTATGGCTACACCTTC. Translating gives CASSNNYNDYGYTF.